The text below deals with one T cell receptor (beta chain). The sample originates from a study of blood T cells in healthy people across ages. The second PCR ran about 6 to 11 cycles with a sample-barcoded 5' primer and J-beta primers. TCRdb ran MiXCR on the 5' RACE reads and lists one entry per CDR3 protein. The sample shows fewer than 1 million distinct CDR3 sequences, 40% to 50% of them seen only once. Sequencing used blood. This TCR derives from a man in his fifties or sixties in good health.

Written as DNA, the CDR3 is TGTGCCAGCACCCTGGGGGTTCAAGCAAAGGGCAATGAGCAGTTCTTC. This translates into CASTLGVQAKGNEQFF. The chain links TRBV27 to TRBJ2-1, with D possibly being TRBD1 or TRBD2 (5 bases each). The CDR3 has 16 amino acids. The germline CDR1 and CDR2 sequences are MNHEY and SMNVEV (reference sequence). The V gene lost 7 bases and the J gene lost 6 bases, with 22 bases spanning the gap.